This TCR beta chain stems from a study of CXCR3-negative and CXCR3-positive naive CD8 T cells. Study-level points and caveats: Researchers reported similar TRBV-TRBJ usage in naive CXCR3-negative and CXCR3-positive cells, though memory differed. Naive cells with CXCR3 showed TRB CDR3s that were more hydrophobic than those in CXCR3-negative naive cells.

On this clonotype: Antigen specificity is unknown.

Germline V lookup: CDR1 SGHVS, CDR2 FNYEAQ. This CDR3 is built from 14 residues. UMI-labeled 5' RACE yielded the TRB cDNA libraries. TCRdb processed the 5' RACE reads again and assigns one entry to each CDR3 protein, with no DNA. Its table records some 110,000 distinct CDR3 sequences. Triplicates of about 270,000 cells were sorted from each CD8+ T cell subset. By phenotype, naive CD8+ T cells were CD45RO-CCR7+CD27+CD95-. The chain joins TRBV7-6 to TRBJ1-1; TCRdb's D call of TRBD1 is untestable without DNA. Specimen: naive CXCR3+ CD8+ T cells from blood. Documented subset: CD45RO-CCR7+CD27+CD95- naive CD8+ T cells expressing CXCR3 (TNR3+). This TCR was sampled from a human donor in good health. Some clones in this sample may be carry-over from other donors' samples. The CDR3 here is CASSPQGASTEAFF.